This T cell receptor beta chain was sequenced during a study of breast tumors, draining lymph nodes, adjacent tissues. Axillary draining lymph nodes of breast cancer patients supplied the node samples. From the multiplex PCR reads, TCRdb called clonotypes with MiXCR, one entry per CDR3 protein. The data contain over 100,000 distinct CDR3 sequences, about 20% of them singletons. Findings and caveats of the study: Tumor T cell lymph node origin was a supported hypothesis, not proven. The data were judged consistent with most tumor T cells coming from lymph node and expanding in tumor. Compared with lymph nodes, tumors were less diverse; compared with nontumor tissue, more.

CDR1 and CDR2 from the germline V gene are SGDLS and YYNGEE. The length of the CDR3 is 19 residues. This clonotype was seen a single time. The antigen is undetermined. A much larger clone differs from this one at a single base, so this may be a read error. The genes are TRBV9 and TRBJ2-6; 8 bases agree with TRBD1. Sequenced material: axillary lymph node tissue. The sequence came from a female donor with breast cancer. Some clones in this sample may be carry-over from other donors' samples. CDR3 nucleotides: TGTGCCAGCGGCGTAGCGGAGGACAGGGTGGACTCTGGGGCCAACGTCCTGACTTTC. This gives the protein CASGVAEDRVDSGANVLTF.